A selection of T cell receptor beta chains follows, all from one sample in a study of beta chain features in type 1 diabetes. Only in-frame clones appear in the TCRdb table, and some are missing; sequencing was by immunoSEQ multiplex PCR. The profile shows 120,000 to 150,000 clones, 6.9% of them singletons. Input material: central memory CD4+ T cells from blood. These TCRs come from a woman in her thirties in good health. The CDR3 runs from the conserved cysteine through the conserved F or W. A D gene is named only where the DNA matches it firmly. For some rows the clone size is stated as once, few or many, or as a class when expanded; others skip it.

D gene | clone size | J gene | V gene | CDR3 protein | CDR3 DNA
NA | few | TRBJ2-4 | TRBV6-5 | CASRDRDVAKNIQYF | TGTGCCAGCAGGGACAGAGACGTAGCCAAAAACATTCAGTACTTC
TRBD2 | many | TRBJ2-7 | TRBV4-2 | CASSPVAGGPYEQYF | TGTGCCAGCAGCCCCGTAGCGGGAGGTCCCTACGAGCAGTACTTC
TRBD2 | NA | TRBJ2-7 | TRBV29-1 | CSVKRLAGPYEQYF | TGCAGCGTTAAACGTCTAGCGGGCCCCTACGAGCAGTACTTC
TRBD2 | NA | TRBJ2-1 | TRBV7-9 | CASSWRTSGSRSYNEQFF | TGTGCCAGCAGCTGGAGGACTAGCGGGAGCCGCTCCTACAATGAGCAGTTCTTC
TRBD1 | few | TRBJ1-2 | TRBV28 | CASIPYHRDRANYGYTF | TGTGCCAGCATTCCATACCACCGGGACAGAGCTAACTATGGCTACACCTTC
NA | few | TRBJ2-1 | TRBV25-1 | CATGLLNEQFF | TGTGCCACCGGACTACTCAATGAGCAGTTCTTC
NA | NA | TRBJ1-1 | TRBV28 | CASSPGGYANTEAFF | TGTGCCAGCAGTCCCGGGGGGTATGCGAACACTGAAGCTTTCTTT
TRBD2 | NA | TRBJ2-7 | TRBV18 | CASSPPMGTSGYEQYF | TGTGCCAGCTCACCACCGATGGGGACTAGCGGCTACGAGCAGTACTTC
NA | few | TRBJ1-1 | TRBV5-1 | CASSFGPPNTEAFF | TGCGCCAGCAGCTTTGGGCCCCCTAACACTGAAGCTTTCTTT
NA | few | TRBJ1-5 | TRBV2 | CASMLSGGLSNQPQHF | TGTGCCAGCATGTTGTCAGGTGGACTGAGCAATCAGCCCCAGCATTTT
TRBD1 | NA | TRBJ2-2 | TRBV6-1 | CATEGGTGNTGELFF | TGTGCAACGGAAGGAGGGACAGGGAACACCGGGGAGCTGTTTTTT
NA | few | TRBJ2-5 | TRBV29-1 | CSVDGSEETQYF | TGCAGCGTTGATGGTTCGGAGGAGACCCAGTACTTC
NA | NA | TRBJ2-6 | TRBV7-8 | CASSRSGTGANVLTF | TGTGCCAGCAGCCGATCAGGGACTGGGGCCAACGTCCTGACTTTC
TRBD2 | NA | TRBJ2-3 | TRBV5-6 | CASSWGASGRFTDTQYF | TGTGCCAGCAGCTGGGGGGCTAGCGGGAGGTTCACAGATACGCAGTATTTT
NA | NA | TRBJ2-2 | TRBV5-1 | CASSLSGGTNTGELFF | TGCGCCAGCAGCTTGAGTGGGGGCACGAACACCGGGGAGCTGTTTTTT
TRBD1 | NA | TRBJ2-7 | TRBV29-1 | CSVGTGIYEQYF | TGCAGCGTTGGGACAGGGATCTACGAGCAGTACTTC
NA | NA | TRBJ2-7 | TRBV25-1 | CASRTSSGSSYEQYF | TGTGCCAGCCGTACAAGTAGCGGAAGCTCCTACGAGCAGTACTTC
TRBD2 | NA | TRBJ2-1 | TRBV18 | CASSPLLAGGLTNEQFF | TGTGCCAGCTCACCCCTACTAGCGGGAGGGCTAACAAATGAGCAGTTCTTC
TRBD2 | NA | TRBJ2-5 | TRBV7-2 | CASSPGLAGPEGTQYF | TGTGCCAGCAGCCCGGGACTAGCGGGACCCGAAGGGACCCAGTACTTC
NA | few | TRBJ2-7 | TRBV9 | CASSPRSKNSYEQYF | TGTGCCAGCAGCCCCCGGTCGAAGAACTCCTACGAGCAGTACTTC
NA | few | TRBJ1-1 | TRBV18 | CASSNGGEKNTEAFF | TGTGCCAGCTCAAACGGGGGGGAGAAGAACACTGAAGCTTTCTTT
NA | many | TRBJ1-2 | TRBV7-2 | CASSLTADYGYTF | TGTGCCAGCAGCTTAACAGCGGACTATGGCTACACCTTC
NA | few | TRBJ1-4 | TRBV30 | CASNTQGDEKLFF | TGTGCCTCGAATACACAGGGAGACGAAAAACTGTTTTTT
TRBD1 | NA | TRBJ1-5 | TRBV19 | CASSYFGQGVGGNQPQHF | TGTGCCAGTAGCTACTTCGGACAGGGGGTTGGTGGCAATCAGCCCCAGCATTTT
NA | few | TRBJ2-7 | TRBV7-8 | CASSPGWRSSYEQYF | TGTGCCAGCAGCCCCGGGTGGAGGAGCTCCTACGAGCAGTACTTC
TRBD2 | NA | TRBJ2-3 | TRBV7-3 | CASSPLAGVRSTDTQYF | TGTGCCAGCAGCCCGTTAGCGGGAGTTCGTAGCACAGATACGCAGTATTTT
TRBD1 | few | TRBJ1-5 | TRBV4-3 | CASSQDAGQGANQPQHF | TGCGCCAGCAGCCAAGATGCAGGACAGGGGGCGAATCAGCCCCAGCATTTT
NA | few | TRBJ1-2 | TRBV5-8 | CASSLVRDGYTF | TGTGCCAGCAGCTTGGTTCGCGATGGCTACACCTTC
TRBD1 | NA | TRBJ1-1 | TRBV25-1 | CASSRPRDRNTEAFF | TGTGCCAGCAGTAGACCTAGGGACAGGAACACTGAAGCTTTCTTT
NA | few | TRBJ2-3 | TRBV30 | CAWSVRGSLTDTQYF | TGTGCCTGGAGTGTACGCGGCTCCCTCACAGATACGCAGTATTTT
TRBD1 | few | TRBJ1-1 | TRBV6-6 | CASSHPGQTEAFF | TGTGCCAGCAGTCATCCGGGACAGACTGAAGCTTTCTTT
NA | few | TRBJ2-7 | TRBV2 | CASSPGAKSRYEQYF | TGTGCCAGCAGTCCGGGAGCAAAATCCCGCTACGAGCAGTACTTC
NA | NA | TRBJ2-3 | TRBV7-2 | CASSLEGTRRADTQYF | TGTGCCAGCAGCTTAGAGGGGACCCGGAGGGCAGATACGCAGTATTTT
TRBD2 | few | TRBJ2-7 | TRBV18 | CASSPRTSAYEQYF | TGTGCCAGCTCACCACGGACTAGTGCCTACGAGCAGTACTTC
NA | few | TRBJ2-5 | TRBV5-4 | CASSRTVSPGVRETQYF | TGTGCCAGCAGCCGAACTGTTTCCCCGGGAGTAAGAGAGACCCAGTACTTC
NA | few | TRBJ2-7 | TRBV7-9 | CASNKPKAGGLSSYEQYF | TGTGCCAGCAACAAACCAAAGGCTGGAGGGCTCTCTTCCTACGAGCAGTACTTC
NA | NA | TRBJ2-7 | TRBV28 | CASIQDSGEQYF | TGTGCCAGCATCCAGGACAGTGGCGAGCAGTACTTC